Included here is one T cell receptor (beta chain) sequence, with context. The table came from immunoSEQ multiplex PCR; TCRdb's copy has only in-frame clones and leaves some out. The data hold about 140,000 clones, with around nine tenths observed a single time. This CDR3 comprises 14 residues. CDR1 and CDR2 from the germline V gene are MDHEN and SYDVKM. Trimming took off 6 bases at V and 7 bases at J, with 16 bases between the two ends. This entry is derived from a study of control samples from healthy donors and cancer patients. J is TRBJ1-5 and V is TRBV28; tentatively, D is TRBD1 (6 bases). The specimen was blood. The source of this sequence is a man aged 18-30 years in good health. CDR3 in amino acids: CASSASGEFQPQHF. In DNA form, the CDR3 reads TGTGCCAGCAGCGCCTCAGGGGAGTTCCAGCCCCAGCATTTT.